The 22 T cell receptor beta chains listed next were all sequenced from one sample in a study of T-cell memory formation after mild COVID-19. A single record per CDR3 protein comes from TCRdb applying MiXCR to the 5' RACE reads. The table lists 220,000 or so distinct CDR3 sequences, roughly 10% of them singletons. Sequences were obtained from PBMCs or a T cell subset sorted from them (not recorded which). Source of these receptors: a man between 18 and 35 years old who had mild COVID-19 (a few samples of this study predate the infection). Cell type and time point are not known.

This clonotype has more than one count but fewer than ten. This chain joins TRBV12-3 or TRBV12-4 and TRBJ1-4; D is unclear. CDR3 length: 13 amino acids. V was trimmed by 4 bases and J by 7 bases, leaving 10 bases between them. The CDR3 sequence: CASSWRRGEKLFF. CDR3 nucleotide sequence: TGTGCCAGCAGTTGGCGCCGCGGTGAAAAACTGTTTTTT.

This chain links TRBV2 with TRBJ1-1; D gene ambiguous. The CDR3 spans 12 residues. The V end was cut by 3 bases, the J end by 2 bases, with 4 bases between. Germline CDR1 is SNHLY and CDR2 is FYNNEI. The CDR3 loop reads CASSERNTEAFF. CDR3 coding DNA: TGTGCCAGCAGTGAGCGTAACACTGAAGCTTTCTTT.

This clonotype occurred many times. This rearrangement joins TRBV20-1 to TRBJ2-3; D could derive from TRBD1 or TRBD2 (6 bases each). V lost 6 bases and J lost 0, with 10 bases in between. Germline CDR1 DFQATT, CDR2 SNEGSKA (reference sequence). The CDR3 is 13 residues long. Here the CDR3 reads CSARGPSTDTQYF. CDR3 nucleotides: TGCAGTGCACGGGGGCCGAGCACAGATACGCAGTATTTT.

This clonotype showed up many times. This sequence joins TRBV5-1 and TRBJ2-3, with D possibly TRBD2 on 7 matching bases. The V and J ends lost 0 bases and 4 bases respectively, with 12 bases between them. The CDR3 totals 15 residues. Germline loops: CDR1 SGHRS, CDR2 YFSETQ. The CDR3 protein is CASSLAGGRSDTQYF. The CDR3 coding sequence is TGCGCCAGCAGCTTGGCCGGGGGGCGCTCAGATACGCAGTATTTT.

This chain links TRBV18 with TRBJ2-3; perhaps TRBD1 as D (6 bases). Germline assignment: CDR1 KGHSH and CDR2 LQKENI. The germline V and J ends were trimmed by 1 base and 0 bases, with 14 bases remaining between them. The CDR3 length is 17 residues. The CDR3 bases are TGTGCCAGCTCACCACTTCCCAGGACAGCTAGCACAGATACGCAGTATTTT. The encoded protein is CASSPLPRTASTDTQYF.

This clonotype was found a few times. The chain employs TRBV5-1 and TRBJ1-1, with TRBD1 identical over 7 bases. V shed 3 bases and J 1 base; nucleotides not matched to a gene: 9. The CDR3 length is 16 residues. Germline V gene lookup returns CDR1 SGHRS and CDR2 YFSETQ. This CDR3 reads CASSYITGAANTEAFF. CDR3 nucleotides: TGCGCCAGCAGCTATATTACAGGGGCTGCGAACACTGAAGCTTTCTTT.

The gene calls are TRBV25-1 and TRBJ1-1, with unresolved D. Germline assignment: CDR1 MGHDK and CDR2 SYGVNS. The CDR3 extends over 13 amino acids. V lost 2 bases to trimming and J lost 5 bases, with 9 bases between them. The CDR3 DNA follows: TGTGCCAGCAGTGAACCGGGGAGGACTGAAGCTTTCTTT. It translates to CASSEPGRTEAFF.

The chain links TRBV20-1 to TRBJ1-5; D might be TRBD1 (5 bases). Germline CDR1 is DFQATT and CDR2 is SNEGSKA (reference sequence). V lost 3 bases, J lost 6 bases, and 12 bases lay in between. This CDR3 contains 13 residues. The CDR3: CSARGGIGQPQHF. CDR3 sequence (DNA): TGCAGTGCTAGGGGGGGAATTGGTCAGCCCCAGCATTTT.

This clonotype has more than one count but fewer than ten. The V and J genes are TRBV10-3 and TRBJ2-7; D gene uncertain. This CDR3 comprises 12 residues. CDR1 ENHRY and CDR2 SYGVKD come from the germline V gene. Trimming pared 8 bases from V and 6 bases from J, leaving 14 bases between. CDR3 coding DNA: TGTGCCATCGCGGAACCTGGGGTCGAGCAGTACGTC. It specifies CAIAEPGVEQYV.

CDR3 amino acids: CASSLDLQGTNIQYF. In DNA form, the CDR3 reads TGTGCCAGCAGCTTGGATCTACAGGGGACGAACATTCAGTACTTC. The rearrangement uses TRBV5-4 and TRBJ2-4, with 7 bases aligning to TRBD1. Losses at the gene ends were 0 bases for V and 7 bases for J; bases not matched to a gene: 7. CDR3 size: 15 residues. Per the germline V gene, CDR1 is SGHNT and CDR2 is YYREEE (reference sequence).

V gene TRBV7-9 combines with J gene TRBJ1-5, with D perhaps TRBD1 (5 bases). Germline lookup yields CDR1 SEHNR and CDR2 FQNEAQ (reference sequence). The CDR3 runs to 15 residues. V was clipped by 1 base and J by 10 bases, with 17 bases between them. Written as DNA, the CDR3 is TGTGCCAGCAGCTTAGGGGGGGAGGGGACCCAACCCCAGCATTTT. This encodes CASSLGGEGTQPQHF.

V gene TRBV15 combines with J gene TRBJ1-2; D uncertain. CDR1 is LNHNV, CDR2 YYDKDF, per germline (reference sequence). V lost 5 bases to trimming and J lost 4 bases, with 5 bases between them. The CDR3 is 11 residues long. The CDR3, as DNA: TGTGCCACCAGCTATGGCTATGGCTACACCTTC. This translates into CATSYGYGYTF.

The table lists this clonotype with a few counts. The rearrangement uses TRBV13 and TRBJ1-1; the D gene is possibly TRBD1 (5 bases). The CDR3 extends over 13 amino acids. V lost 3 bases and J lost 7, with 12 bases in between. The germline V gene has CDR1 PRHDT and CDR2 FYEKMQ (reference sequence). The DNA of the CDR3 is TGTGCCAGCAGCTTGGGGGTGTCAATTGAAGCTTTCTTT. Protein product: CASSLGVSIEAFF.

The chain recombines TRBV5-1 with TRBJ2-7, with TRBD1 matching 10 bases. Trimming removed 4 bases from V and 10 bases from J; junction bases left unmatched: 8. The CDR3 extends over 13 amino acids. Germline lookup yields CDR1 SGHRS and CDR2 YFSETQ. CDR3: CASSTGQGSGQYF. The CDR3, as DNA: TGCGCCAGCAGCACGGGACAGGGGAGCGGACAGTACTTC.

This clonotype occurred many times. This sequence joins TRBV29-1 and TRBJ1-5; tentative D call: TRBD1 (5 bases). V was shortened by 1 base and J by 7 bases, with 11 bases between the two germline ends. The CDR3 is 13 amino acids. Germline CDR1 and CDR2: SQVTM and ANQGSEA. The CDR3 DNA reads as TGCAGCGTTGAAGTGGGGGAGGGCCAGCCCCAGCATTTT. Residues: CSVEVGEGQPQHF.

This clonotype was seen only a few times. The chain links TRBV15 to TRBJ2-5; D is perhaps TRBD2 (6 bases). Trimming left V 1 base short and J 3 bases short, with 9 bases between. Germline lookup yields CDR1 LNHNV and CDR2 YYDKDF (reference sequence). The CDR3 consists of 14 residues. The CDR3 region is CATSRVPGEETQYF. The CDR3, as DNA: TGTGCCACCAGCAGAGTTCCGGGGGAAGAGACCCAGTACTTC.

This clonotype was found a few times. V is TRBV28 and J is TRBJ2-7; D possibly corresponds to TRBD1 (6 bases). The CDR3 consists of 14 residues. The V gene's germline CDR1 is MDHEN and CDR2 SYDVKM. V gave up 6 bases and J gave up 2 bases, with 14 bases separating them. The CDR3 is CASSSPGTTYEQYV. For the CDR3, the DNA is TGTGCCAGCAGCTCCCCCGGGACAACCTACGAGCAGTACGTC.

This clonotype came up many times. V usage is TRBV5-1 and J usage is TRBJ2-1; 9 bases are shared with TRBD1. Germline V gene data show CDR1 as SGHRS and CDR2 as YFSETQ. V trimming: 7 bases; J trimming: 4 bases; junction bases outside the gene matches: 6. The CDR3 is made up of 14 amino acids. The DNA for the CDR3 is TGCGCCAGCCGGGACAGGGTTATTTACAATGAGCAGTTCTTC. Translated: CASRDRVIYNEQFF.

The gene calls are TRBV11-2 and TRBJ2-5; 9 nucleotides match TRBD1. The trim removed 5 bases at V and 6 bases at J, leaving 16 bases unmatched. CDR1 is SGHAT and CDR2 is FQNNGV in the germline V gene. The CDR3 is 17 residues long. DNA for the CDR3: TGTGCCAGCAGCGGGGACTCACAGGGGGCGGCCCCCAAGACCCAGTACTTC. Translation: CASSGDSQGAAPKTQYF.

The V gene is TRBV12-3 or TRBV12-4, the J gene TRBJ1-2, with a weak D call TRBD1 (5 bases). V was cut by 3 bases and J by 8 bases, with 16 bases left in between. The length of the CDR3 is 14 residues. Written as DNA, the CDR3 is TGTGCCAGCAGTTTTCAGGGATCGATTCGAGGCTACACCTTC. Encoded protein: CASSFQGSIRGYTF.

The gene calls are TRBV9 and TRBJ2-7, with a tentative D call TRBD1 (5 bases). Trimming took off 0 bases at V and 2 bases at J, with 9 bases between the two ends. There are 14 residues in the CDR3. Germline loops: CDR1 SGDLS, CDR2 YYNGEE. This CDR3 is CASSVDAGPYEQYF. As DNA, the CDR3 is TGTGCCAGCAGCGTAGATGCAGGGCCCTACGAGCAGTACTTC. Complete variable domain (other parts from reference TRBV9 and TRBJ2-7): DSGVTQTPKHLITATGQRVTLRCSPRSGDLSVYWYQQSLDQGLQFLIQYYNGEERAKGNILERFSAQQFPDLHSELNLSSLELGDSALYFCASSVDAGPYEQYFGPGTRLTVT.

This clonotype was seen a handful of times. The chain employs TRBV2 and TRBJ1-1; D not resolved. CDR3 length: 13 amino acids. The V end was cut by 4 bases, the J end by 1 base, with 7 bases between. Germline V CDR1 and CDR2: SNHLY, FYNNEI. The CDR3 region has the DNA TGTGCCAGCAGTGCCTGGGAGAACACTGAAGCTTTCTTT. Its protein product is CASSAWENTEAFF.